This T cell receptor beta chain was observed in a study of CD8 T cells in ankylosing spondylitis. Regarding the study as a whole: There was a TCR beta motif, made of fewer than 10 highly homologous variants, that appeared characteristic of ankylosing spondylitis blood.

TCRdb ran MiXCR on the 5' RACE reads and lists one entry per CDR3 protein. Among 700,000 to 1,000,000 distinct CDR3 sequences listed, 12% were seen once. Comment on this clonotype: As yet, its antigen is unknown.

CDR3 length: 16 residues. From germline, CDR1 is MNHEY and CDR2 SVGAGI. V lost 2 bases and J lost 3, with 14 bases in between. V is TRBV6-5 and J is TRBJ2-1; TRBD2 is a possible D gene (5 bases). This TCR came from a male donor with ankylosing spondylitis. Material for sequencing was blood, either unsorted or a sorted T cell fraction (not recorded which). The CDR3 loop reads CASSYTLAPDYNEQFF. Here the CDR3 DNA reads TGTGCCAGCAGTTACACCCTAGCCCCAGACTACAATGAGCAGTTCTTC.